This T cell receptor (beta chain) came from a study of T cell responses to AZD1222 COVID-19 vaccine. Clones were sequenced by immunoSEQ multiplex PCR, and TCRdb holds only the in-frame ones, with some missing. Of under 35,000 clones detected, about nine tenths appear once; the ten largest clones hold about 10%. The germline V and J ends were trimmed by 8 bases and 4 bases, with 18 bases remaining between them. The CDR3 has 14 residues. Germline-derived CDR1 and CDR2 are SGHAT and FQNNGV. General study points: Spike-specific TCR breadth and depth grew following two AZD1222 doses. Seropositive AZD1222 recipients at baseline numbered only five or six. In all cases, repertoires were sampled only after the peak T cell response.

Of note for this clone: Its target is not known.

The material sequenced was peripheral blood, taken 28 days after the second AZD1222 dose. The genes are TRBV11-2 and TRBJ2-7; possible D gene TRBD1, 6 bases. The clonotype was recovered from an adult who received the AZD1222 COVID-19 vaccine. The chain's CDR3 is CASRQAGVQYEQYF. CDR3 coding DNA: TGTGCCAGCCGACAAGCAGGGGTGCAATACGAGCAGTACTTC.